The subject of this entry is one TCR beta chain. Antigen: not known. Germline loops: CDR1 SGHTA, CDR2 FQGNSA. V gave up 3 bases and J gave up 15 bases, with 15 bases separating them. The CDR3 runs 12 residues. These data come from a study of cytomegalovirus exposure and HLA in healthy donors. Turning to the study itself: Prior work identified under 130 million unique TCR beta sequences in some 180 million T cells.

Whole-study findings and limits: Later work found that TCR association rates differed between HLA loci; DRB1 had the most and HLA-C the fewest. Common viral pathogens seemed to be connected with several of the most significant clusters, according to a later analysis.

The primer mix had 60 Vbeta and 13 Jbeta primers. In the source study's methods: An analysis performed later counted 73 million or so unique TCR beta chains (approximately 10 million of them shared). Sequencing was performed with immunoSEQ multiplex PCR; in TCRdb, only in-frame clones are kept and a portion is missing. From that table come the V and J calls and clone size; the DNA was used to work out D and trimming. The sample comprises some 130,000 clones, around 84% of which are singletons, and about 3.5% rests with the top ten. The chain couples TRBV7-2 to TRBJ2-1, with a weak D call TRBD1 (6 bases). Sequencing was carried out using PBMCs. The source of this sequence is a woman in her twenties or thirties in good health and CMV-seropositive. The CDR3: CASSFLGRGGFF. Written as DNA, the CDR3 is TGTGCCAGCAGCTTTTTGGGCCGAGGGGGGTTCTTC.